This T cell receptor beta chain was profiled in a study of T cells in Graves' hyperthyroidism and ophthalmopathy. The wider study: Peripheral blood draws took place at initial diagnosis, ahead of any treatment. Points from the study as a whole: Most thyroid clonotypes that were expanded above 0.001 also turned up in blood.

This clonotype was seen ten or more times. The antigen remains undetermined. TCR beta CDR3 region amplification was performed from RNA transcripts. The HTBI primer set was used in a first-round RT-PCR of the TCR CDR3. MiXCR, applied by TCRdb to the multiplex PCR reads, yields one record per CDR3 protein. The sample includes roughly 160,000 distinct CDR3 sequences, about 9.4% seen only once; the top ten take around 21%. The V end lost 4 bases, the J end lost 3 bases, and 7 bases lay between the germline ends. The CDR3 sequence is 13 residues long. Germline CDR1 and CDR2: MNHEY and SMNVEV (reference sequence).

The material sequenced was blood. This chain uses TRBV27 with TRBJ2-1; D is undetermined. The sequence was obtained from a woman aged 18-35 years with Graves' hyperthyroidism that later progressed to Graves' ophthalmopathy. CDR3 bases: TGTGCCAGCAGTTCCCGACTCTACAATGAGCAGTTCTTC. Amino acid sequence: CASSSRLYNEQFF.